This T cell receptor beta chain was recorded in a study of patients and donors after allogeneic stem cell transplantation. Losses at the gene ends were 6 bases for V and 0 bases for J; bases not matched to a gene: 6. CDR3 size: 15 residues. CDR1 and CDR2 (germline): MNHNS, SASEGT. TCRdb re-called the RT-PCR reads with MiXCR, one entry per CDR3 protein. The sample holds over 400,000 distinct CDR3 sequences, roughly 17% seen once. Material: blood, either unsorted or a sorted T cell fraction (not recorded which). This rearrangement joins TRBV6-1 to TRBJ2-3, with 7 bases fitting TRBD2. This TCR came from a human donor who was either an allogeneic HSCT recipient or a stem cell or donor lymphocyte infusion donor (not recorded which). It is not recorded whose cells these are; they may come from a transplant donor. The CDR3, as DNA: TGTGCCAGCAGGTCCAGCGGGATTAGCACAGATACGCAGTATTTT. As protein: CASRSSGISTDTQYF.